Each of the 23 T cell receptor beta chains below was sequenced from the same sample in a study of OX40 agonist ivuxolimab in advanced cancers. TCRdb keeps only in-frame clones here, not all; method: immunoSEQ multiplex PCR. The sample holds tens of thousands of clones, about 88% seen once. The starting material was CD4+ or CD8+ T cells sorted from blood, obtained in a trial of the OX40 agonist ivuxolimab. The receptors stem from an adult with an advanced solid tumor such as melanoma, head and neck, liver or kidney cancer.

The rearrangement uses TRBV27 and TRBJ1-2, with a weak D call TRBD1 (5 bases). V dropped 6 bases and J dropped 4 bases, with 15 bases sitting between them. The CDR3 extends over 14 amino acids. The germline V gene has CDR1 MNHEY and CDR2 SMNVEV (reference sequence). CDR3 protein: CASRPSGGSYGYTF. CDR3 DNA sequence: TGTGCCAGCAGGCCCTCTGGGGGGAGCTATGGCTACACCTTC.

This clone was observed a few times. CDR3 region: CASSPRRHRAPLETQYF. CDR3 nucleotide sequence: TGTGCCAGCAGCCCTAGGCGGCATAGGGCTCCCTTAGAGACCCAGTACTTC. The gene calls are TRBV7-9 and TRBJ2-5; D uncertain. CDR3 length equals 17 residues. Trimming removed 5 bases at V and 4 bases at J, with 23 bases between. Germline V gene sequence: CDR1 SEHNR, CDR2 FQNEAQ (reference sequence).

The rearrangement links TRBV5-1 to TRBJ2-2, with D possibly being TRBD2 (5 bases). The ends were cut back, 1 base at V and 0 bases at J, with 10 bases in the middle. Germline CDR1 reads SGHRS; CDR2 reads YFSETQ. The CDR3 consists of 16 residues. The CDR3 DNA sequence: TGCGCCAGCAGCTTGCATGGAGGCGCGAACACCGGGGAGCTGTTTTTT. Its protein product is CASSLHGGANTGELFF.

The gene calls are TRBV2 and TRBJ2-7, with TRBD1 identical over 9 bases. The ends lost 4 bases at V and 6 bases at J; junction bases unmatched: 7. This CDR3 spans 14 amino acids. Germline loops: CDR1 SNHLY, CDR2 FYNNEI. The CDR3 is CASSVWDRVAEQYF. The CDR3 DNA follows: TGTGCCAGCAGTGTATGGGACAGGGTGGCCGAGCAGTACTTC.

This rearrangement joins TRBV29-1 to TRBJ1-2; 7 positions agree with TRBD1. V dropped 4 bases and J dropped 8; count of bases not matched to a gene: 4. The CDR3 loop spans 11 amino acids. Germline V CDR1 and CDR2: SQVTM, ANQGSEA. The CDR3 region has the DNA TGCAGCGTTGTGGCAGGGGGGGGCTACACCTTC. This encodes CSVVAGGGYTF.

The chain employs TRBV7-8 and TRBJ2-1; TRBD2 aligns across 11 bases. CDR3 size: 15 residues. V lost 5 bases, J lost 4 bases, and 4 bases stayed unmatched. The germline V gene has CDR1 SGHVS and CDR2 FQNEAQ. The CDR3 spells CASSTRLAGYNEQFF. DNA of the CDR3: TGTGCCAGCAGCACGCGACTAGCGGGGTACAATGAGCAGTTCTTC. Filled out from reference TRBV7-8 and TRBJ2-1, the complete variable domain reads GAGVSQSPRYKVAKRGQDVALRCDPISGHVSLFWYQQALGQGPEFLTYFQNEAQLDKSGLPSDRFFAERPEGSVSTLKIQRTQQEDSAVYLCASSTRLAGYNEQFFGPGTRLTVL.

This clone appeared a single time. The V gene is TRBV11-2, the J gene TRBJ2-3; TRBD2 aligns across 9 bases. CDR1 and CDR2 from the germline V gene are SGHAT and FQNNGV. The V gene end was trimmed by 5 bases and the J gene end by 4 bases; junction bases not matched to a gene: 4. The CDR3 extends over 14 amino acids. The CDR3 bases are TGTGCCAGCAGCCAGGGACTAGCTTCAGATACGCAGTATTTT. Encoded protein: CASSQGLASDTQYF.

The chain joins TRBV29-1 to TRBJ1-2, with a tentative D call TRBD1 (5 bases). Trimming took off 6 bases at V and 1 base at J, with 12 bases between the two ends. The germline V gene encodes CDR1 SQVTM and CDR2 ANQGSEA. The length of the CDR3 is 13 residues. This chain's CDR3 is CSVSPGDNYGYTF. As DNA, the CDR3 is TGCAGCGTCTCACCGGGGGATAACTATGGCTACACCTTC.

The V gene is TRBV2, the J gene TRBJ2-7; D uncertain. This CDR3 spans 14 amino acids. V lost 9 bases and J 3 bases, leaving 18 bases between the germline ends. Germline V lookup: CDR1 SNHLY, CDR2 FYNNEI. The CDR3 protein is CASNPLSGRYEQYF. CDR3 bases: TGTGCCAGTAATCCCCTGTCGGGCCGCTACGAGCAGTACTTC.

The chain is built from TRBV7-2 and TRBJ2-3, with TRBD2 as a possible D gene (5 bases). The CDR3 loop spans 14 amino acids. Trimming removed 2 bases from V and 3 bases from J, with 9 bases in between. Per the germline V gene, CDR1 is SGHTA and CDR2 is FQGNSA. DNA of the CDR3: TGTGCCAGCAGCTTACGTCTAGCAACAGATACGCAGTATTTT. The encoded protein is CASSLRLATDTQYF.

The V and J genes are TRBV5-4 and TRBJ1-1, with 8 bases fitting TRBD1. CDR1 SGHNT and CDR2 YYREEE come from the germline V gene (reference sequence). Trimming at V came to 0 bases and at J to 5 bases, leaving 3 bases not matched to a gene. The CDR3 runs to 14 residues. CDR3 protein: CASSLGQGRTEAFF. CDR3 DNA: TGTGCCAGCAGCTTGGGACAGGGGAGGACTGAAGCTTTCTTT. The full variable domain, with the rest looked up from reference TRBV5-4 and TRBJ1-1, is ETGVTQSPTHLIKTRGQQVTLRCSSQSGHNTVSWYQQALGQGPQFIFQYYREEENGRGNFPPRFSGLQFPNYSSELNVNALELDDSALYLCASSLGQGRTEAFFGQGTRLTVV.

This sequence joins TRBV11-2 and TRBJ2-7; no clear D. The CDR3 contains 15 residues. Deletions cut 5 bases from V and 0 bases from J, with 14 bases between. Germline lookup yields CDR1 SGHAT and CDR2 FQNNGV. The CDR3 sequence is CASSPASTFSYEQYF. The DNA for the CDR3 is TGTGCCAGCAGCCCCGCTTCGACCTTCTCCTACGAGCAGTACTTC.

The chain carries TRBV7-9 and TRBJ1-2; TRBD1 agrees at 10 bases. The CDR3 consists of 18 residues. Germline V gene lookup returns CDR1 SEHNR and CDR2 FQNEAQ (reference sequence). With 4 bases clipped from V and 4 bases from J, the junction kept 15 bases outside the gene matches. CDR3 sequence: CASSSSRLRQGAGYGYTF. CDR3 in DNA: TGTGCCAGCAGCTCCTCTAGGCTCCGACAGGGGGCAGGCTATGGCTACACCTTC.

The chain recombines TRBV5-1 with TRBJ2-5; 9 bases align to TRBD2. V was pared by 0 bases and J by 3 bases, with 18 bases of the junction left unmatched. Germline loops: CDR1 SGHRS, CDR2 YFSETQ. The CDR3 covers 20 residues. CDR3: CASSLEPLPIAGEHEETQYF. The CDR3 bases are TGCGCCAGCAGCTTGGAGCCCCTCCCAATAGCGGGGGAGCATGAAGAGACCCAGTACTTC.

This sequence joins TRBV6-5 and TRBJ1-2; TRBD1 matches 7 bases. Germline V lookup: CDR1 MNHEY, CDR2 SVGAGI. CDR3 length equals 15 residues. V was clipped by 2 bases and J by 7 bases; unmatched bases: 10. The DNA for the CDR3 is TGTGCCAGCAGTTACAGTACAGGGGAGAGGTCTGGCTACACCTTC. It specifies CASSYSTGERSGYTF.

The V call is TRBV4-1, the J call TRBJ2-7; TRBD1 is a possible D gene (5 bases). The germline V and J ends were trimmed by 4 bases and 0 bases, with 10 bases remaining between them. Germline V gene sequence: CDR1 MGHRA, CDR2 YSYEKL. There are 14 residues in the CDR3. The CDR3 reads CASSLDSNSYEQYF. CDR3 nucleotide sequence: TGCGCCAGCAGCCTAGACAGTAACTCCTACGAGCAGTACTTC.

This clone was detected only once. The chain has TRBV27 and TRBJ2-2; D remains ambiguous. V lost 3 bases to trimming and J lost 2 bases, with 4 bases between them. CDR3 size: 13 residues. Germline V gene lookup returns CDR1 MNHEY and CDR2 SMNVEV (reference sequence). CDR3 residues: CASSFLNTGELFF. The CDR3 DNA reads as TGTGCCAGCAGTTTCCTAAACACCGGGGAGCTGTTTTTT.

This chain joins TRBV5-1 and TRBJ2-5, with TRBD1 identical over 9 bases. V trimming: 0 bases; J trimming: 3 bases; junction bases outside the gene matches: 0. The CDR3 covers 14 residues. In germline, CDR1 is SGHRS, CDR2 YFSETQ. CDR3 protein: CASSLGTGEETQYF. The DNA of the CDR3 is TGCGCCAGCAGCTTGGGGACAGGGGAAGAGACCCAGTACTTC.

This CDR3 is CASSSRGDRASSGANVLTF. In DNA, the CDR3 is TGTGCCAGTAGTAGTCGTGGGGACAGGGCAAGCTCTGGGGCCAACGTCCTGACTTTC. The rearrangement joins TRBV19 to TRBJ2-6; 9 bases match TRBD1. With 4 bases clipped from V and 0 bases from J, the junction kept 10 bases outside the gene matches. In germline, CDR1 is LNHDA, CDR2 SQIVND (reference sequence). The CDR3 consists of 19 residues.

The V and J genes are TRBV7-2 and TRBJ2-2; D not resolved. Trimming stripped 3 bases from V and 5 bases from J, with 10 bases between. There are 14 residues in the CDR3. Germline loops: CDR1 SGHTA, CDR2 FQGNSA. The CDR3 region is CASSFQGPTGELFF. The CDR3 DNA follows: TGTGCCAGCAGCTTTCAAGGACCGACCGGGGAGCTGTTTTTT. The whole variable domain, filled in from reference TRBV7-2 and TRBJ2-2, reads GAGVSQSPSNKVTEKGKDVELRCDPISGHTALYWYRQSLGQGLEFLIYFQGNSAPDKSGLPSDRFSAERTGGSVSTLTIQRTQQEDSAVYLCASSFQGPTGELFFGEGSRLTVL.

The genes are TRBV5-1 and TRBJ2-7, with TRBD2 matching over 10 bases. The CDR3 runs 16 residues. The germline V gene has CDR1 SGHRS and CDR2 YFSETQ. The V gene end was trimmed by 4 bases and the J gene end by 11 bases; junction bases not matched to a gene: 18. The CDR3 loop reads CASSRPGEAGGRPKYF. In DNA, the CDR3 is TGCGCCAGCAGCCGACCAGGAGAAGCGGGGGGGCGTCCCAAGTACTTC. Filled out from reference TRBV5-1 and TRBJ2-7, the complete variable domain reads KAGVTQTPRYLIKTRGQQVTLSCSPISGHRSVSWYQQTPGQGLQFLFEYFSETQRNKGNFPGRFSGRQFSNSRSEMNVSTLELGDSALYLCASSRPGEAGGRPKYFGPGTRLTVT.

The chain uses TRBV4-2 and TRBJ2-3; 12 bases match TRBD2. The CDR3 has 17 amino acids. V was clipped by 2 bases and J by 3 bases; unmatched bases: 6. CDR1 LGHNA and CDR2 YNFKEQ come from the germline V gene. This chain's CDR3 is CASSQPSGGAVTDTQYF. In DNA form, the CDR3 reads TGTGCCAGCAGCCAACCTAGCGGGGGGGCCGTGACAGATACGCAGTATTTT.

A single count supports this clone. V and J are TRBV5-4 and TRBJ2-5; 8 bases align to TRBD1. This CDR3 spans 15 amino acids. CDR1 and CDR2 (germline): SGHNT, YYREEE (reference sequence). After removal of 1 base from V and 5 bases from J, the junction contained 7 bases not matched to a gene. The CDR3 DNA reads as TGTGCCAGCAGCTTGAAGCAGGGGGCGGGGGAGACCCAGTACTTC. Encoded protein: CASSLKQGAGETQYF. Supplemented by reference TRBV5-4 and TRBJ2-5, the full variable domain reads ETGVTQSPTHLIKTRGQQVTLRCSSQSGHNTVSWYQQALGQGPQFIFQYYREEENGRGNFPPRFSGLQFPNYSSELNVNALELDDSALYLCASSLKQGAGETQYFGPGTRLLVL.